Below are 30 T cell receptor beta chains sequenced from a single sample in a study of control samples from healthy donors and cancer patients. Assay: immunoSEQ multiplex PCR; the TCRdb copy retains only in-frame clones and omits some. The data show around 100,000 clones, roughly 91% seen once. Sequencing was performed on blood. The source is a man younger than 40 in good health.

A single count supports this clone. The rearrangement joins TRBV6-5 to TRBJ2-7; TRBD2 might be the D (6 bases). In germline, CDR1 is MNHEY, CDR2 SVGAGI. Trimming removed 2 bases from V and 3 bases from J, with 11 bases in between. This CDR3 has 14 amino acids. The CDR3 sequence: CASSYGRTNYEQYF. CDR3 DNA: TGTGCCAGCAGTTACGGGCGGACTAACTACGAGCAGTACTTC.

The J gene is TRBJ2-5, the V gene TRBV6-5; either TRBD1 or TRBD2 may fit D (5 bases each). Germline assignment: CDR1 MNHEY and CDR2 SVGAGI. V gave up 4 bases and J gave up 1 base, with 10 bases separating them. This CDR3 region has 14 residues. CDR3 bases: TGTGCCAGCAGTTGGGGGACGGCCCAAGAGACCCAGTACTTC. Residues: CASSWGTAQETQYF.

This clone was found once. The chain uses TRBV4-1 and TRBJ1-1, with 8 nucleotides matching TRBD1. CDR1 is MGHRA, CDR2 YSYEKL, per germline. This CDR3 spans 17 amino acids. The trim removed 1 base at V and 5 bases at J, leaving 12 bases unmatched. The CDR3 nucleotides read TGCGCCAGCAGCCAAGTAGGCGCAGGGGGCACGGGAACTGAAGCTTTCTTT. This sequence encodes CASSQVGAGGTGTEAFF.

The chain recombines TRBV7-9 with TRBJ1-4, with 7 positions matching TRBD1. V lost 5 bases to trimming and J lost 8 bases; unmatched junction nucleotides: 11. From germline, CDR1 is SEHNR and CDR2 FQNEAQ (reference sequence). The CDR3 has 15 amino acids. CDR3 in amino acids: CASSVLTRGSEKLFF. CDR3 in DNA: TGTGCCAGCAGCGTGTTGACCAGGGGGAGCGAAAAACTGTTTTTT.

J is TRBJ1-1 and V is TRBV5-8, with a weak D call TRBD1 (6 bases). This CDR3 contains 15 residues. The germline V gene encodes CDR1 SGHTS and CDR2 YDEGEE. The V end lost 0 bases, the J end lost 2 bases, and 11 bases lay between the germline ends. CDR3 amino acids: CASSLGRGRNTEAFF. The CDR3 DNA reads TGTGCCAGCAGCTTGGGTCGGGGGCGAAACACTGAAGCTTTCTTT.

This chain's CDR3 is CASSIAGIRSEAFF. The CDR3 nucleotides are TGTGCCAGTAGTATTGCGGGGATAAGGTCTGAAGCTTTCTTT. The V and J genes are TRBV19 and TRBJ1-1, with D uncertain. The CDR3 extends over 14 amino acids. Deletions cut 3 bases from V and 6 bases from J, with 14 bases between. Germline V CDR1 and CDR2: LNHDA, SQIVND (reference sequence).

This clone showed up just once. The J gene is TRBJ2-7, the V gene TRBV5-5; D remains unclear. CDR1 is SGHKS and CDR2 is YYEKEE in the germline V gene (reference sequence). V dropped 2 bases and J dropped 3 bases, with 9 bases sitting between them. The CDR3 sequence is 13 residues long. The CDR3 coding sequence is TGTGCCAGCAGCTTTAGAGTAGGCTACGAGCAGTACTTC. Its translation is CASSFRVGYEQYF.

The V and J genes are TRBV4-3 and TRBJ2-2, with a tentative D call TRBD2 (7 bases). V was shortened by 3 bases and J by 4 bases, with 18 bases between the two germline ends. The CDR3 sequence is 17 residues long. In germline, CDR1 is LGHNA, CDR2 YSLEER. In DNA, the CDR3 is TGCGCCAGCAGCCATGGAGGGGGGAGGGCCCGCACCGGGGAGCTGTTTTTT. Its protein product is CASSHGGGRARTGELFF.

CDR3 amino acids: CAEGWDRAKANYGYTF. The CDR3 DNA is TGTGCCGAAGGTTGGGACAGGGCCAAAGCTAACTATGGCTACACCTTC. V is TRBV30 and J is TRBJ1-2; TRBD1 matches at 9 bases. The V gene's germline CDR1 is GTSNPN and CDR2 SVGIG (reference sequence). CDR3 length equals 16 residues. With 8 bases clipped from V and 0 bases from J, the junction kept 13 bases outside the gene matches.

This rearrangement joins TRBV6-5 to TRBJ1-2; unclear D gene. This CDR3 spans 12 amino acids. The V gene's germline CDR1 is MNHEY and CDR2 SVGAGI. Trimming removed 6 bases from V and 2 bases from J, with 7 bases in between. For the CDR3, the DNA is TGTGCCAGCAGCTCGAACAACTATGGCTACACCTTC. Translation: CASSSNNYGYTF.

This clone was detected once. This chain connects TRBV5-1 to TRBJ2-1; TRBD1 agrees at 7 bases. The V gene end was trimmed by 6 bases and the J gene end by 8 bases; junction bases not matched to a gene: 14. CDR3 size: 15 residues. Germline loops: CDR1 SGHRS, CDR2 YFSETQ. This CDR3 reads CASTLRVGGSDEQFF. The CDR3 DNA reads TGCGCCAGCACCCTGAGGGTAGGGGGCTCGGATGAGCAGTTCTTC. The complete variable domain, with remaining parts taken from reference TRBV5-1 and TRBJ2-1, reads KAGVTQTPRYLIKTRGQQVTLSCSPISGHRSVSWYQQTPGQGLQFLFEYFSETQRNKGNFPGRFSGRQFSNSRSEMNVSTLELGDSALYLCASTLRVGGSDEQFFGPGTRLTVL.

The CDR3 loop reads CASSFIGLVSEQYF. The CDR3 coding sequence is TGTGCCAGCAGTTTCATCGGACTAGTCTCCGAGCAGTACTTC. The chain carries TRBV28 and TRBJ2-7; TRBD2 matches at 7 bases. The V segment lost 3 bases and the J segment 6 bases; nucleotides outside the gene matches: 8. CDR1 is MDHEN, CDR2 SYDVKM, per germline. This CDR3 comprises 14 residues.

The chain is built from TRBV2 and TRBJ2-2; D might be TRBD2 (5 bases). This CDR3 contains 14 residues. V lost 6 bases and J lost 5, with 13 bases in between. Germline CDR1 SNHLY, CDR2 FYNNEI. The DNA for the CDR3 is TGTGCCAGCAGAGCCCAACGGGGTACCGGGGAGCTGTTTTTT. This sequence encodes CASRAQRGTGELFF. Full variable domain (rest looked up from reference TRBV2 and TRBJ2-2): EPEVTQTPSHQVTQMGQEVILRCVPISNHLYFYWYRQILGQKVEFLVSFYNNEISEKSEIFDDQFSVERPDGSNFTLKIRSTKLEDSAMYFCASRAQRGTGELFFGEGSRLTVL.

The chain joins TRBV3-1 (or the pseudogene TRBV3-2) to TRBJ1-1; D is unresolved. Trimming shortened V by 1 base and J by 5 bases, and 8 bases separated the two germline ends. Germline V lookup: CDR1 LGHDT, CDR2 YNNKEL (reference sequence). This CDR3 is 13 amino acids long. CDR3 amino acids: CASSQGYSTEAFF. The DNA of the CDR3 is TGTGCCAGCAGCCAAGGCTATTCGACTGAAGCTTTCTTT.

The chain uses TRBV12-5 and TRBJ1-6; D is ambiguous. Germline values: CDR1 LGHNT, CDR2 FRNRAP. CDR3 length: 14 amino acids. V was cut by 5 bases and J by 6 bases, with 11 bases left in between. CDR3 region: CASGPNTLNSPLHF. For the CDR3, the DNA is TGTGCTAGTGGTCCAAATACTCTTAATTCACCCCTCCACTTT.

The V and J genes are TRBV29-1 and TRBJ1-4; TRBD1 matches at 7 bases. Germline V gives CDR1 SQVTM, CDR2 ANQGSEA. The CDR3 sequence is 13 residues long. CDR3 sequence (DNA): TGCGCCCAAAGGGGGCCGGCTAATGAAAAACTGTTTTTT. This translates into CAQRGPANEKLFF.

This clone was seen once. This sequence joins TRBV7-2 and TRBJ2-5; 8 bases match TRBD1. The junction had 4 bases not matched to a gene; V was cut back by 0 bases and J by 1 base. CDR3 size: 16 residues. The germline gives CDR1 SGHTA, CDR2 FQGNSA. CDR3 residues: CASSLASGQGQETQYF. CDR3 nucleotide sequence: TGTGCCAGCAGCTTAGCCTCAGGACAGGGCCAAGAGACCCAGTACTTC. The variable domain in full, with the rest retrieved from reference TRBV7-2 and TRBJ2-5, is GAGVSQSPSNKVTEKGKDVELRCDPISGHTALYWYRQSLGQGLEFLIYFQGNSAPDKSGLPSDRFSAERTGGSVSTLTIQRTQQEDSAVYLCASSLASGQGQETQYFGPGTRLLVL.

The gene calls are TRBV7-9 and TRBJ2-7; D might be TRBD1 (8 bases). This CDR3 spans 17 amino acids. Germline CDR1 reads SEHNR; CDR2 reads FQNEAQ (reference sequence). V was shortened by 4 bases and J by 2 bases, with 21 bases between the two germline ends. The chain's CDR3 is CASSSPPGGTGTYEQYF. The CDR3 region has the DNA TGTGCCAGCAGCTCACCCCCCGGGGGGACAGGAACCTACGAGCAGTACTTC.

This clone was seen many times. The V and J genes are TRBV6-1 and TRBJ2-1; 7 positions agree with TRBD2. Trimming at V came to 3 bases and at J to 7 bases, leaving 12 bases not matched to a gene. The germline CDR1 and CDR2 sequences are MNHNS and SASEGT. The CDR3 is made up of 16 amino acids. CDR3 coding DNA: TGTGCCAGCAGTGAGCGGACTAGTAAGTTTCCGAATGAGCAGTTCTTC. The encoded protein is CASSERTSKFPNEQFF.

The CDR3 protein is CASSADRGREKLFF. For the CDR3, the DNA is TGTGCCAGCAGCGCGGACAGGGGTAGGGAAAAACTGTTTTTT. V usage is TRBV9 and J usage is TRBJ1-4, with TRBD1 matching 9 bases. Losses at the gene ends were 3 bases for V and 8 bases for J; bases not matched to a gene: 5. This CDR3 comprises 14 residues. Germline-derived CDR1 and CDR2 are SGDLS and YYNGEE.

The chain uses TRBV4-1 and TRBJ2-1; either TRBD1 or TRBD2 may supply D (5 bases each). CDR3 length equals 17 residues. V lost 1 base and J lost 3, with 16 bases in between. From germline, CDR1 is MGHRA and CDR2 YSYEKL. CDR3 DNA sequence: TGCGCCAGCAGCCAAGGAAGGACAAGAGGGGTCTACAATGAGCAGTTCTTC. This sequence encodes CASSQGRTRGVYNEQFF.

The chain joins TRBV18 to TRBJ2-5; TRBD2 aligns across 11 bases. J was trimmed by 5 bases and V by 6 bases; bases with no gene match: 11. Germline V gene sequence: CDR1 KGHSH, CDR2 LQKENI. This CDR3 has 16 residues. Here the CDR3 DNA reads TGTGCCAGCTCGCTAAATAGCGGGAGGGCCGAGGAGACCCAGTACTTC. This sequence encodes CASSLNSGRAEETQYF.

This clone was seen a single time. The CDR3 DNA sequence: TGTGCCAGCATAGAACGAGGGACTAGCGGGAGTTCTGAGCAGTTCTTC. This sequence encodes CASIERGTSGSSEQFF. This chain links TRBV11-2 with TRBJ2-1; TRBD2 agrees at 14 bases. Germline assignment: CDR1 SGHAT and CDR2 FQNNGV. The CDR3 runs 16 residues. V gave up 7 bases and J gave up 9 bases; unmatched junction bases: 11.

The chain employs TRBV6-5 and TRBJ1-5, with TRBD1 matching over 10 bases. V shed 6 bases and J 4 bases; nucleotides not matched to a gene: 6. Germline CDR1 is MNHEY and CDR2 is SVGAGI. The CDR3 contains 15 residues. The CDR3 DNA reads as TGTGCCAGCAGGGCGACAGGGGGCATGAATCAGCCCCAGCATTTT. Residues: CASRATGGMNQPQHF.

This chain connects TRBV6-5 to TRBJ1-6; TRBD1 aligns across 7 bases. CDR3 length: 14 amino acids. Germline CDR1 and CDR2: MNHEY and SVGAGI. Losses at the gene ends were 6 bases for V and 7 bases for J; bases not matched to a gene: 6. CDR3 coding DNA: TGTGCCAGCAGCCGACAGGGCACGAATTCACCCCTCCACTTT. Its protein product is CASSRQGTNSPLHF.

This clone has only one observation. The chain recombines TRBV28 with TRBJ1-6, with a weak D call TRBD1 (5 bases). The length of the CDR3 is 13 residues. Trimming shortened V by 3 bases and J by 14 bases, and 14 bases separated the two germline ends. From germline, CDR1 is MDHEN and CDR2 SYDVKM. The CDR3 sequence is CASSLGVPSTLHF. CDR3 nucleotide sequence: TGTGCCAGCAGTTTGGGGGTCCCCAGCACCCTCCACTTT.

The CDR3 protein is CASSQANAQTHNEQFF. The CDR3 DNA follows: TGTGCCAGCAGCCAAGCGAATGCGCAGACACACAATGAGCAGTTCTTC. This sequence joins TRBV4-2 and TRBJ2-1; the D is unclear. The V gene's germline CDR1 is LGHNA and CDR2 YNFKEQ. The V gene lost 1 base and the J gene lost 5 bases, with 15 bases spanning the gap. The CDR3 covers 16 residues.

The rearrangement links TRBV27 to TRBJ1-5, with TRBD1 matching 11 bases. With V trimmed by 9 bases and J by 1 base, 5 bases remained unmatched. Germline V gives CDR1 MNHEY, CDR2 SMNVEV (reference sequence). CDR3 length: 15 residues. The CDR3 DNA is TGTGCCAGTAGGGGGACAGGGGGGAGCAATCAGCCCCAGCATTTT. The encoded protein is CASRGTGGSNQPQHF.

The rearrangement links TRBV2 to TRBJ1-2; D is ambiguous. Trimming shortened V by 0 bases and J by 5 bases, and 10 bases separated the two germline ends. The germline V gene has CDR1 SNHLY and CDR2 FYNNEI. The CDR3 is 14 residues long. CDR3 nucleotide sequence: TGTGCCAGCAGTGAAGCGGATTTTCGGTATGGCTACACCTTC. Protein product: CASSEADFRYGYTF.

This chain links TRBV18 with TRBJ2-2, with D tentatively TRBD2 (5 bases). This CDR3 is 18 amino acids long. Germline V gene sequence: CDR1 KGHSH, CDR2 LQKENI. V lost 3 bases to trimming and J lost 0 bases, with 17 bases between them. Written as DNA, the CDR3 is TGTGCCAGCTCACCGTCGCAGATGACTAACACGAACACCGGGGAGCTGTTTTTT. Translation gives CASSPSQMTNTNTGELFF.